The text below deals with one TCR beta chain. CDR3 size: 12 residues. V was clipped by 0 bases and J by 6 bases, with 4 bases between them. CDR1 SGHDT and CDR2 YYEEEE come from the germline V gene. This sample was included in a study of glioma-infiltrating T cells after dendritic cell vaccination. The wider study: Autologous tumor lysate was loaded overnight onto monocyte-derived dendritic cells grown approximately 7 days with IL-4 and GM-CSF.

Input was 1.5 to 2.5 ug genomic DNA, or all available if less. Sequencing used immunoSEQ multiplex PCR; TCRdb keeps in-frame clones, though not all of them. The sample consists of around 100,000 clones, roughly 79% of them appearing once. The V gene is TRBV5-6, the J gene TRBJ1-5; D gene ambiguous. This TCR came from a human donor with glioblastoma. Sequences were derived from blood, sampled before dendritic cell vaccination. The CDR3 loop reads CASSLGVQPQHF. CDR3 nucleotides: TGTGCCAGCAGCTTGGGAGTTCAGCCCCAGCATTTT.